The clone carrying this T cell receptor (beta chain) was detected ten times or more. Its antigen is unidentified. This sample was taken from a study of T cells after yellow fever vaccination. The study's findings and limits: A large majority of primary-vaccination clones showed up again after the booster (about 96% CD4, around 90% CD8).

Each CDR3 protein gets one entry after TCRdb re-called the 5' RACE reads with MiXCR. The sample records about 130,000 distinct CDR3 sequences, approximately 7% being singletons. There are 12 residues in the CDR3. Germline trimming cut 6 bases from V and 4 bases from J; bases unmatched to any gene: 6. CDR1 is DFQATT and CDR2 is SNEGSKA in the germline V gene (reference sequence). This chain links TRBV20-1 with TRBJ2-7; TRBD2 matches at 7 bases. The source of this sequence is a man aged 18 to 29 who received the YFV17D yellow fever vaccine. The sample here was CD4+ T cells sorted from PBMCs, taken 10 to 11 days after the first yellow fever vaccination. This CDR3 is CSAGRVGYEQYF. CDR3 DNA: TGCAGTGCGGGGAGGGTTGGGTACGAGCAGTACTTC.